The next 26 T cell receptor beta chains were all read from a single sample in a study of blood T cell repertoires in COVID-19. The repertoire was sequenced with immunoSEQ multiplex PCR; TCRdb's copy has only in-frame clones and lacks some. The sample contains a few hundred thousand clones, around 82% of which appear only once. The sequencing sample was made of peripheral blood. The receptor source for this set is a woman aged 25-40 years who had recovered from COVID-19.

J is TRBJ1-1 and V is TRBV28; no clear D. CDR3 length: 13 amino acids. Germline lookup yields CDR1 MDHEN and CDR2 SYDVKM. V shed 5 bases and J shed 4 bases, with 11 bases lying between them. CDR3 DNA: TGTGCCAGCAGTACAGCGGCGGGCACTGAAGCTTTCTTT. It codes for CASSTAAGTEAFF.

This clone was seen more than once but under ten times. The chain employs TRBV5-1 and TRBJ2-7, with TRBD2 as a possible D gene (5 bases). Germline V gives CDR1 SGHRS, CDR2 YFSETQ. This CDR3 region has 12 residues. V gave up 7 bases and J gave up 8 bases, with 16 bases separating them. The CDR3 region has the DNA TGCGCCAGCGAATCCCCGGGGAAGCAGCAGTACTTC. Translated, it gives CASESPGKQQYF. Drawing the rest from reference TRBV5-1 and TRBJ2-7, the complete variable domain is KAGVTQTPRYLIKTRGQQVTLSCSPISGHRSVSWYQQTPGQGLQFLFEYFSETQRNKGNFPGRFSGRQFSNSRSEMNVSTLELGDSALYLCASESPGKQQYFGPGTRLTVT.

The chain uses TRBV18 and TRBJ1-4; TRBD1 aligns across 8 bases. Germline lookup yields CDR1 KGHSH and CDR2 LQKENI. The CDR3 consists of 15 residues. J was trimmed by 4 bases and V by 1 base; bases with no gene match: 2. The CDR3 bases are TGTGCCAGCTCACCACTACAGGGGGGTAATGAAAAACTGTTTTTT. Translating it yields CASSPLQGGNEKLFF.

The chain carries TRBV19 and TRBJ1-5; TRBD1 agrees at 10 bases. Germline assignment: CDR1 LNHDA and CDR2 SQIVND (reference sequence). The CDR3 runs 18 residues. With 5 bases clipped from V and 7 bases from J, the junction kept 17 bases outside the gene matches. In nucleotides, the CDR3 is TGTGCCAGTAGTTTACGTACCGGGACAGGGGTTATGGGCCAGCCCCAGCATTTT. Its protein product is CASSLRTGTGVMGQPQHF. The complete variable domain, with remaining parts taken from reference TRBV19 and TRBJ1-5, reads DGGITQSPKYLFRKEGQNVTLSCEQNLNHDAMYWYRQDPGQGLRLIYYSQIVNDFQKGDIAEGYSVSREKKESFPLTVTSAQKNPTAFYLCASSLRTGTGVMGQPQHFGDGTRLSIL.

This sequence joins TRBV19 and TRBJ1-5; TRBD1 aligns across 7 bases. V dropped 5 bases and J dropped 6; count of bases not matched to a gene: 7. From germline, CDR1 is LNHDA and CDR2 SQIVND (reference sequence). The CDR3 is 14 residues long. The CDR3 coding sequence is TGTGCCAGTAGTTCCGGGACAGCGATTCAGCCCCAGCATTTT. Translation gives CASSSGTAIQPQHF.

This clone was found once. This chain uses TRBV28 with TRBJ1-2, with 10 nucleotides matching TRBD1. Germline lookup yields CDR1 MDHEN and CDR2 SYDVKM. The CDR3 covers 14 residues. The trim removed 5 bases at V and 8 bases at J, leaving 8 bases unmatched. CDR3 sequence: CASSPTDRGGGYTF. Here the CDR3 DNA reads TGTGCCAGCAGTCCCACGGACAGGGGGGGAGGCTACACCTTC.

CDR3 DNA sequence: TGTGCCAGCAATGTCAGGGGCACAACAGATACGCAGTATTTT. Residues: CASNVRGTTDTQYF. J is TRBJ2-3 and V is TRBV9, with D possibly being TRBD1 (6 bases). The CDR3 has 14 residues. CDR1 and CDR2 (germline): SGDLS, YYNGEE. Trimming cost V 6 bases and J 3 bases, with 14 bases left between them.

V is TRBV9 and J is TRBJ1-1, with a weak D call TRBD1 (6 bases). There are 16 residues in the CDR3. Trimming took off 0 bases at V and 3 bases at J, with 15 bases between the two ends. CDR1 and CDR2 from the germline V gene are SGDLS and YYNGEE. CDR3 bases: TGTGCCAGCAGCGTAGGAGTACGTCCAGGGGACACTGAAGCTTTCTTT. Translating it yields CASSVGVRPGDTEAFF.

This clone has more than one count but fewer than ten. This rearrangement joins TRBV7-2 to TRBJ2-2; 13 bases are shared with TRBD2. Germline V lookup: CDR1 SGHTA, CDR2 FQGNSA. V lost 5 bases to trimming and J lost 7 bases; unmatched junction nucleotides: 10. CDR3 length: 17 residues. The CDR3, as DNA: TGTGCCAGCAGCCCGGGACTAGCGGGGCCCTCAGTCGGGGAGCTGTTTTTT. Its translation is CASSPGLAGPSVGELFF. Full variable domain (outside the CDR3, taken from reference TRBV7-2 and TRBJ2-2): GAGVSQSPSNKVTEKGKDVELRCDPISGHTALYWYRQSLGQGLEFLIYFQGNSAPDKSGLPSDRFSAERTGGSVSTLTIQRTQQEDSAVYLCASSPGLAGPSVGELFFGEGSRLTVL.

The gene calls are TRBV5-4 and TRBJ2-5; 8 bases line up with TRBD2. Per germline, CDR1 SGHNT and CDR2 YYREEE (reference sequence). J was trimmed by 5 bases and V by 4 bases; bases with no gene match: 13. This CDR3 is built from 16 residues. The chain's CDR3 is CASSGRAGAVGETQYF. The CDR3 nucleotides read TGTGCCAGCAGCGGACGAGCGGGAGCGGTAGGGGAGACCCAGTACTTC.

The chain has TRBV29-1 and TRBJ2-7; weak D call: TRBD1 (5 bases). Germline CDR1 is SQVTM and CDR2 is ANQGSEA. The CDR3 is made up of 13 amino acids. V shed 1 base and J shed 4 bases, with 11 bases lying between them. In nucleotides, the CDR3 is TGCAGCGTTGAAGTCAACAGGCATTACGAGCAGTACTTC. It codes for CSVEVNRHYEQYF.

The chain has TRBV30 and TRBJ1-3; TRBD1 matches 11 bases. This CDR3 is built from 17 residues. The V gene end was trimmed by 0 bases and the J gene end by 2 bases; junction bases not matched to a gene: 6. The V gene's germline CDR1 is GTSNPN and CDR2 SVGIG (reference sequence). The CDR3 DNA follows: TGTGCCTGGAGTGTACTGGGGGACAGGGGGACTGGAAACACCATATATTTT. Its protein is CAWSVLGDRGTGNTIYF.

The rearrangement joins TRBV7-3 to TRBJ2-1; 9 bases line up with TRBD2. Germline lookup yields CDR1 SGHTA and CDR2 FQGTGA. The CDR3 has 15 amino acids. V shed 1 base, J shed 8 bases, and the junction held 6 bases outside the gene matches. The DNA for the CDR3 is TGTGCCAGCAGCTTAATCCGGCGGGAGGGCCATGAGCAGTTCTTC. This codes for CASSLIRREGHEQFF.

The chain recombines TRBV29-1 with TRBJ2-1; D is ambiguous. Germline V gene data show CDR1 as SQVTM and CDR2 as ANQGSEA. Between the trimmed V and J ends, which lost 8 bases and 8 bases, there was a span of 13 bases. This CDR3 has 11 amino acids. CDR3 loop: CSHIRLDEQFF. The CDR3 DNA follows: TGCAGCCACATACGATTGGATGAGCAGTTCTTC.

The chain has TRBV2 and TRBJ2-1; 7 positions match TRBD1. Losses at the gene ends were 4 bases for V and 1 base for J; bases not matched to a gene: 1. CDR1 and CDR2 from the germline V gene are SNHLY and FYNNEI. The CDR3 has 14 residues. CDR3 in amino acids: CASSGQGSYNEQFF. CDR3 DNA sequence: TGTGCCAGCAGTGGACAGGGATCCTACAATGAGCAGTTCTTC.

V gene TRBV4-2 combines with J gene TRBJ2-7; D is perhaps TRBD1 (5 bases). V lost 0 bases and J 2 bases, leaving 11 bases between the germline ends. The CDR3 sequence is 15 residues long. Looked up from germline, CDR1 is LGHNA and CDR2 is YNFKEQ. CDR3 in amino acids: CASSQEQDTPYEQYF. CDR3 nucleotides: TGTGCCAGCAGCCAAGAACAGGACACTCCCTACGAGCAGTACTTC.

V is TRBV30 and J is TRBJ2-7, with TRBD2 matching over 10 bases. From germline, CDR1 is GTSNPN and CDR2 SVGIG (reference sequence). The J segment lost 6 bases and the V segment lost 4 bases, leaving 3 bases of the junction unmatched. This CDR3 contains 12 residues. The CDR3 sequence: CAWNPSGGEQYF. The CDR3, as DNA: TGTGCCTGGAACCCTAGCGGGGGCGAGCAGTACTTC.

The chain joins TRBV27 to TRBJ1-2; weak D call: TRBD1 (6 bases). The CDR3 consists of 13 residues. Germline CDR1 reads MNHEY; CDR2 reads SMNVEV (reference sequence). Trimming took 7 bases from V and 5 from J, leaving 14 bases between them. The CDR3 is CASTPRQGYGYTF. Here the CDR3 DNA reads TGTGCCAGCACCCCACGCCAGGGGTATGGCTACACCTTC.

V usage is TRBV4-2 and J usage is TRBJ1-1; D unresolved. The CDR3 loop spans 15 amino acids. Germline-derived CDR1 and CDR2 are LGHNA and YNFKEQ. V lost 0 bases and J lost 6, with 14 bases in between. The CDR3 coding sequence is TGTGCCAGCAGCCAAGAGGCACTTTCAGGCGCTGAAGCTTTCTTT. It yields the protein CASSQEALSGAEAFF.

J is TRBJ2-6 and V is TRBV18; possibly TRBD1 for D (5 bases). The germline gives CDR1 KGHSH, CDR2 LQKENI. The CDR3 extends over 16 amino acids. V shed 2 bases and J shed 0 bases, with 8 bases lying between them. The CDR3 is CASSPTGLSGANVLTF. CDR3 in DNA: TGTGCCAGCTCACCAACAGGTCTCTCTGGGGCCAACGTCCTGACTTTC.

This chain uses TRBV18 with TRBJ2-3; TRBD1 might be the D (5 bases). V was trimmed by 2 bases and J by 5 bases, leaving 35 bases between them. Germline V lookup: CDR1 KGHSH, CDR2 LQKENI. The CDR3 length is 22 residues. CDR3 protein: CASSPNHSGDIRQRGQGDTQYF. For the CDR3, the DNA is TGTGCCAGCTCACCAAATCATTCTGGGGATATACGACAGCGAGGACAAGGAGATACGCAGTATTTT.

This sequence joins TRBV9 and TRBJ2-5; D call uncertain. The CDR3 is 14 residues long. The V gene lost 4 bases and the J gene lost 4 bases, with 14 bases spanning the gap. Germline CDR1 is SGDLS and CDR2 is YYNGEE. CDR3 region: CASSLSLGTETQYF. CDR3 nucleotides: TGTGCCAGCAGCCTCTCGCTAGGCACAGAGACCCAGTACTTC.

V and J are TRBV6-5 and TRBJ2-7; TRBD2 matches 8 bases. Germline V gene sequence: CDR1 MNHEY, CDR2 SVGAGI. The CDR3 is 14 amino acids. J lost 5 bases, V lost 6 bases, and 9 bases had no gene match. CDR3 residues: CASSSVAGSDEQYF. As DNA, the CDR3 is TGTGCCAGCAGCTCAGTAGCGGGAAGCGACGAGCAGTACTTC.

The V gene is TRBV5-1, the J gene TRBJ1-2, with D perhaps matching TRBD1 (6 bases). This CDR3 is 16 amino acids long. Trimming shortened V by 4 bases and J by 2 bases, and 18 bases separated the two germline ends. Germline loops: CDR1 SGHRS, CDR2 YFSETQ. CDR3 region: CASSLHGGQGNYGYTF. CDR3 coding DNA: TGCGCCAGCAGCCTCCACGGAGGCCAGGGGAACTATGGCTACACCTTC.

The chain couples TRBV28 to TRBJ1-4; weak D call: TRBD1 (6 bases). Germline CDR1 is MDHEN and CDR2 is SYDVKM. The V end was cut by 6 bases, the J end by 5 bases, with 19 bases between. The CDR3 extends over 16 amino acids. CDR3 loop: CASRGVVVGGNEKLFF. CDR3 nucleotide sequence: TGTGCCAGCAGAGGGGTCGTCGTAGGGGGAAATGAAAAACTGTTTTTT.

The genes are TRBV2 and TRBJ2-6, with D unresolved. The CDR3 is 14 residues long. Germline lookup yields CDR1 SNHLY and CDR2 FYNNEI. Deletions cut 4 bases from V and 0 bases from J, with 4 bases between. The CDR3, as DNA: TGTGCCAGCAGTGCGAGCTCTGGGGCCAACGTCCTGACTTTC. This translates into CASSASSGANVLTF. The variable domain in full, completed from reference TRBV2 and TRBJ2-6, reads EPEVTQTPSHQVTQMGQEVILRCVPISNHLYFYWYRQILGQKVEFLVSFYNNEISEKSEIFDDQFSVERPDGSNFTLKIRSTKLEDSAMYFCASSASSGANVLTFGAGSRLTVL.